The 9 T cell receptor beta chains listed next were all sequenced from one sample in a study of tumor-infiltrating lymphocytes in localized non-small cell lung cancer. Method: immunoSEQ multiplex PCR; TCRdb's copy keeps in-frame clones and lacks some. The sample contains some 21,000 clones, about 80% of which appear only once. The sample taken for sequencing was lung tumor tissue. The receptors were gathered from a human donor with non-small cell lung cancer.

This chain uses TRBV30 with TRBJ2-7; the D is unclear. V lost 3 bases to trimming and J lost 3 bases, with 12 bases between them. CDR1 GTSNPN and CDR2 SVGIG come from the germline V gene (reference sequence). CDR3 length equals 13 residues. DNA for the CDR3: TGTGCCTGGAGCTTTGGACCGGACTACGAGCAGTACTTC. Translating gives CAWSFGPDYEQYF.

The chain is built from TRBV21-1 and TRBJ2-1. TRBV21-1 is listed as a pseudogene. This CDR3 contains 14 residues. CDR3 sequence (DNA): TGTGCCAGCAGCAGGCGGACCGCCCCCGGCGAGCAGTTCTTC. Protein: CASSRRTAPGEQFF.

This chain links TRBV5-4 with TRBJ2-6; D is possibly TRBD1 or TRBD2 (5 bases each). The CDR3 sequence is 16 residues long. Germline values: CDR1 SGHNT, CDR2 YYREEE (reference sequence). V dropped 5 bases and J dropped 4 bases, with 16 bases sitting between them. This CDR3 reads CASSRDGGVGANVLTF. The CDR3 DNA follows: TGTGCCAGCAGTCGGGACGGTGGAGTCGGGGCCAACGTCCTGACTTTC.

The chain has TRBV29-1 and TRBJ2-1, with D perhaps TRBD1 (6 bases). The ends were cut back, 6 bases at V and 0 bases at J, with 12 bases in the middle. The CDR3 runs to 14 residues. Germline V gene data show CDR1 as SQVTM and CDR2 as ANQGSEA. CDR3 nucleotides: TGCAGCGTAAGTACAGGGAGCTCCTACAATGAGCAGTTCTTC. Translation gives CSVSTGSSYNEQFF.

This rearrangement joins TRBV5-1 to TRBJ1-6, with a weak D call TRBD1 (5 bases). From germline, CDR1 is SGHRS and CDR2 YFSETQ. The V end lost 0 bases, the J end lost 0 bases, and 7 bases lay between the germline ends. The CDR3 length is 16 residues. The DNA for the CDR3 is TGCGCCAGCAGCTTGGACAGGAGCTCCTATAATTCACCCCTCCACTTT. Translated, it gives CASSLDRSSYNSPLHF. Full variable domain (outside the CDR3, taken from reference TRBV5-1 and TRBJ1-6): KAGVTQTPRYLIKTRGQQVTLSCSPISGHRSVSWYQQTPGQGLQFLFEYFSETQRNKGNFPGRFSGRQFSNSRSEMNVSTLELGDSALYLCASSLDRSSYNSPLHFGNGTRLTVT.

The CDR3 nucleotides read TGTGCCAGCAGTTATCTACAAGAGACCCAGTACTTC. This codes for CASSYLQETQYF. This sequence joins TRBV6-6 and TRBJ2-5; D uncertain. Trimming stripped 3 bases from V and 2 bases from J, with 4 bases between. This CDR3 is built from 12 residues. Germline V gene lookup returns CDR1 MNHNY and CDR2 SVGAGI (reference sequence).

This rearrangement joins TRBV19 to TRBJ1-5; D is possibly TRBD1 (6 bases). Trimming removed 5 bases from V and 3 bases from J, with 14 bases in between. The CDR3 runs 15 residues. Germline loops: CDR1 LNHDA, CDR2 SQIVND (reference sequence). Here the CDR3 DNA reads TGTGCCAGTAGTCTACCGGACAGCTCCAATCAGCCCCAGCATTTT. This translates into CASSLPDSSNQPQHF. Together with reference TRBV19 and TRBJ1-5, the CDR3 gives the full variable domain: DGGITQSPKYLFRKEGQNVTLSCEQNLNHDAMYWYRQDPGQGLRLIYYSQIVNDFQKGDIAEGYSVSREKKESFPLTVTSAQKNPTAFYLCASSLPDSSNQPQHFGDGTRLSIL.

This chain connects TRBV28 to TRBJ2-7, with unresolved D. Germline V gene lookup returns CDR1 MDHEN and CDR2 SYDVKM. The CDR3 totals 16 residues. The V end was cut by 6 bases, the J end by 3 bases, with 21 bases between. The CDR3 is CASSPVTLMGNYEQYF. As DNA, the CDR3 is TGTGCCAGCAGCCCGGTGACCCTAATGGGGAACTACGAGCAGTACTTC.

V is TRBV7-2 and J is TRBJ1-6; 7 bases line up with TRBD1. The CDR3 covers 15 residues. From germline, CDR1 is SGHTA and CDR2 FQGNSA. Losses at the gene ends were 1 base for V and 9 bases for J; bases not matched to a gene: 6. The CDR3 loop is CASSLGAGGGSPLHF. The CDR3 coding sequence is TGTGCCAGCAGCTTAGGTGCAGGGGGAGGTTCACCCCTCCACTTT.